The 30 T cell receptor beta chains below come from one sample, sequenced in a study of blood T cell repertoires in COVID-19. Sequencing was performed with immunoSEQ multiplex PCR; in TCRdb, only in-frame clones are kept and a portion is missing. The table shows around 220,000 clones, with 75% to 90% occurring only once. Sample: PBMCs or T cells enriched from blood (not recorded which). All receptors come from a woman aged 25 to 39 with acute COVID-19.

V is TRBV6-5 and J is TRBJ1-5; tentative D call: TRBD1 (5 bases). The germline CDR1 and CDR2 sequences are MNHEY and SVGAGI. This CDR3 region has 15 residues. V was trimmed by 6 bases and J by 6 bases, leaving 18 bases between them. CDR3 sequence: CASRRKGTGSQPQHF. CDR3 sequence (DNA): TGTGCCAGCAGGAGGAAAGGGACTGGGAGTCAGCCCCAGCATTTT.

The V call is TRBV11-3, the J call TRBJ2-7, with 7 bases fitting TRBD2. The V segment lost 5 bases and the J segment 5 bases; nucleotides outside the gene matches: 9. The CDR3 totals 14 residues. From germline, CDR1 is SGHNT and CDR2 YENEEA. The CDR3 region has the DNA TGTGCCAGCAGCCCTGGGGGGGGGATGAACGAGCAGTACTTC. Encoded protein: CASSPGGGMNEQYF.

This clone was detected only once. This chain connects TRBV18 to TRBJ1-1; 10 bases are shared with TRBD1. Germline CDR1 reads KGHSH; CDR2 reads LQKENI. The CDR3 spans 17 residues. Germline trimming cut 5 bases from V and 3 bases from J; bases unmatched to any gene: 12. Written as DNA, the CDR3 is TGTGCCAGCTCAACGATCATGGGACAGGGGACGTACACTGAAGCTTTCTTT. Translated: CASSTIMGQGTYTEAFF.

This rearrangement joins TRBV28 to TRBJ2-3, with 10 bases matching TRBD2. V was clipped by 6 bases and J by 0 bases; unmatched bases: 3. CDR1 is MDHEN and CDR2 is SYDVKM in the germline V gene. The CDR3 sequence is 15 residues long. CDR3 loop: CASSEAGGSTDTQYF. CDR3 in DNA: TGTGCCAGCAGCGAAGCGGGGGGGAGCACAGATACGCAGTATTTT. The full variable domain, its missing parts supplied by reference TRBV28 and TRBJ2-3, is DVKVTQSSRYLVKRTGEKVFLECVQDMDHENMFWYRQDPGLGLRLIYFSYDVKMKEKGDIPEGYSVSREKKERFSLILESASTNQTSMYLCASSEAGGSTDTQYFGPGTRLTVL.

The V and J genes are TRBV5-1 and TRBJ1-6; weak D call: TRBD1 (6 bases). The CDR3 consists of 15 residues. V gave up 0 bases and J gave up 10 bases, with 14 bases separating them. Germline values: CDR1 SGHRS, CDR2 YFSETQ. In DNA, the CDR3 is TGCGCCAGCAGCTTGGAGACAGGCCGTTTCTCACCCCTCCACTTT. Translation: CASSLETGRFSPLHF.

The rearrangement links TRBV4-2 to TRBJ2-1, with D possibly TRBD1 on 7 matching bases. The CDR3 covers 15 residues. Trimming stripped 3 bases from V and 7 bases from J, with 16 bases between. Germline V lookup: CDR1 LGHNA, CDR2 YNFKEQ. The chain's CDR3 is CASSQQGEASNEQFF. The CDR3, as DNA: TGTGCCAGCAGCCAGCAGGGGGAGGCGTCGAATGAGCAGTTCTTC.

CDR3 nucleotide sequence: TGTGCCAGCAGTGCGAGCGGTCGCGACGAGACCCAGTACTTC. Translation gives CASSASGRDETQYF. The rearrangement uses TRBV2 and TRBJ2-5; D may be TRBD2 (5 bases). Germline V lookup: CDR1 SNHLY, CDR2 FYNNEI. The CDR3 loop spans 14 amino acids. Trimming stripped 4 bases from V and 5 bases from J, with 14 bases between.

The chain carries TRBV18 and TRBJ1-2; D uncertain. CDR1 and CDR2 (germline): KGHSH, LQKENI. Deletions cut 3 bases from V and 7 bases from J, with 12 bases between. CDR3 size: 13 residues. The CDR3 spells CASSPLPEGGYTF. CDR3 in DNA: TGTGCCAGCTCACCTTTGCCAGAGGGTGGCTACACCTTC.

V is TRBV4-3 and J is TRBJ2-5, with 8 bases identical to TRBD2. This CDR3 is built from 16 residues. After removal of 3 bases from V and 2 bases from J, the junction contained 8 bases not matched to a gene. Germline V gene sequence: CDR1 LGHNA, CDR2 YSLEER. The CDR3 bases are TGCGCCAGCAGCCACTTGGGGGTAGCGGGACAAGAGACCCAGTACTTC. This encodes CASSHLGVAGQETQYF.

This rearrangement joins TRBV29-1 to TRBJ2-7, with 10 bases aligning to TRBD2. The CDR3 is 14 residues long. Germline assignment: CDR1 SQVTM and CDR2 ANQGSEA. The ends lost 4 bases at V and 5 bases at J; junction bases unmatched: 8. The CDR3 spells CSVAASGSSNEQYF. The CDR3 DNA is TGCAGCGTTGCGGCTAGCGGGAGTAGCAACGAGCAGTACTTC.

The chain combines TRBV29-1 with TRBJ2-1, with 8 nucleotides matching TRBD1. From germline, CDR1 is SQVTM and CDR2 ANQGSEA. The CDR3 runs 14 residues. V shed 6 bases and J 3 bases; nucleotides not matched to a gene: 7. The CDR3 region has the DNA TGCAGCGTCGGCGACAGGGGAGGCTACAATGAGCAGTTCTTC. Protein product: CSVGDRGGYNEQFF.

The chain links TRBV3-1 (or the pseudogene TRBV3-2) to TRBJ1-3; the D is unclear. The germline CDR1 and CDR2 sequences are LGHDT and YNNKEL (reference sequence). CDR3 size: 15 residues. V was trimmed by 4 bases and J by 1 base, leaving 11 bases between them. The CDR3 sequence: CASSPRGSSGNTIYF. For the CDR3, the DNA is TGTGCCAGCAGCCCGCGAGGGAGTTCTGGAAACACCATATATTTT.

V and J are TRBV2 and TRBJ2-7, with 12 bases matching TRBD2. Unmatched junction bases numbered 5, after V lost 6 bases and J lost 5 bases. The CDR3 consists of 14 residues. Germline lookup yields CDR1 SNHLY and CDR2 FYNNEI. Written as DNA, the CDR3 is TGTGCCAGCAGCGGCGGACTAGCGGGGCACGAGCAGTACTTC. Translation gives CASSGGLAGHEQYF.

The CDR3 bases are TGTGCCAGTAGTATATCGGGACAGCTTTACTCTGGAAACACCATATATTTT. Its translation is CASSISGQLYSGNTIYF. The chain has TRBV19 and TRBJ1-3; 7 positions match TRBD1. V gave up 2 bases and J gave up 0 bases; unmatched junction bases: 7. The germline V gene has CDR1 LNHDA and CDR2 SQIVND (reference sequence). The CDR3 has 17 amino acids.

This chain connects TRBV7-9 to TRBJ1-3; perhaps TRBD1 as D (6 bases). Trimming removed 4 bases from V and 0 bases from J, with 10 bases in between. CDR3 length: 15 residues. Germline V lookup: CDR1 SEHNR, CDR2 FQNEAQ (reference sequence). The CDR3 region has the DNA TGTGCCAGCAGCTATACAGGGAACTCTGGAAACACCATATATTTT. Translated, it gives CASSYTGNSGNTIYF.

The V call is TRBV9, the J call TRBJ2-1, with D possibly TRBD2 on 5 matching bases. The V gene's germline CDR1 is SGDLS and CDR2 YYNGEE. The CDR3 contains 14 residues. The ends were cut back, 0 bases at V and 7 bases at J, with 11 bases in the middle. CDR3 sequence (DNA): TGTGCCAGCAGCGTAGGAGGGAAAGGGAATGAGCAGTTCTTC. It encodes CASSVGGKGNEQFF.

This clone was seen only once. The rearrangement joins TRBV4-3 to TRBJ2-7; TRBD2 matches 8 bases. CDR3 length: 17 amino acids. Germline V gene sequence: CDR1 LGHNA, CDR2 YSLEER. With 0 bases clipped from V and 6 bases from J, the junction kept 13 bases outside the gene matches. CDR3 amino acids: CASSQDLLAASLREQYF. Here the CDR3 DNA reads TGCGCCAGCAGCCAAGATCTACTAGCGGCCAGTCTCCGCGAGCAGTACTTC.

The rearrangement uses TRBV2 and TRBJ2-2; TRBD2 matches 7 bases. Trimming at V came to 1 base and at J to 4 bases, leaving 6 bases not matched to a gene. This CDR3 is 16 amino acids long. Germline CDR1 SNHLY, CDR2 FYNNEI. Here the CDR3 DNA reads TGTGCCAGCAGTGAAGAGGGCGGGGGTCTCACCGGGGAGCTGTTTTTT. It encodes CASSEEGGGLTGELFF.

This chain joins TRBV6-1 and TRBJ2-3; D unclear. The CDR3 contains 14 residues. Per the germline V gene, CDR1 is MNHNS and CDR2 is SASEGT. Trimming stripped 1 base from V and 2 bases from J, with 7 bases between. CDR3 protein: CASSEGPDTDTQYF. The CDR3 DNA is TGTGCCAGCAGTGAAGGTCCAGACACAGATACGCAGTATTTT.

CDR3 residues: CASSSSSRPGTGGENEQFF. The DNA of the CDR3 is TGTGCCAGCAGCTCTAGTTCGCGTCCCGGGACAGGGGGCGAAAATGAGCAGTTCTTC. This sequence joins TRBV7-3 and TRBJ2-1; TRBD1 matches at 12 bases. The CDR3 totals 19 residues. The J segment lost 7 bases and the V segment lost 4 bases, leaving 17 bases of the junction unmatched. Germline CDR1 is SGHTA and CDR2 is FQGTGA.

Here the CDR3 DNA reads TGTGCCAGCAGCCCCCTTGGGCTAGCGGGGGGCCATTCCTACAATGAGCAGTTCTTC. Its protein product is CASSPLGLAGGHSYNEQFF. The chain combines TRBV3-1 (or the pseudogene TRBV3-2) with TRBJ2-1; TRBD2 matches at 11 bases. Per the germline V gene, CDR1 is LGHDT and CDR2 is YNNKEL (reference sequence). This CDR3 has 19 amino acids. The V gene end was trimmed by 4 bases and the J gene end by 1 base; junction bases not matched to a gene: 12.

The chain has TRBV5-1 and TRBJ2-3, with a weak D call TRBD2 (6 bases). V lost 0 bases and J 0 bases, leaving 11 bases between the germline ends. This CDR3 spans 16 amino acids. In germline, CDR1 is SGHRS, CDR2 YFSETQ. The CDR3: CASSLGVAVSTDTQYF. The CDR3 bases are TGCGCCAGCAGCTTGGGGGTAGCGGTTAGCACAGATACGCAGTATTTT.

The chain uses TRBV28 and TRBJ2-7; 11 bases are a match to TRBD2. This CDR3 is built from 20 residues. Looked up from germline, CDR1 is MDHEN and CDR2 is SYDVKM. The V and J ends lost 4 bases and 3 bases, in that order; junction bases with no gene match: 20. The CDR3 spells CASSSPRILAGGVRVYEQYF. CDR3 in DNA: TGTGCCAGCAGTTCCCCTCGAATCCTAGCGGGAGGAGTAAGGGTCTACGAGCAGTACTTC.

In the case of this clone: This sample includes further DNA sequences coding for the same CDR3. In DNA form, the CDR3 reads TGTGCCAGCAGCTTATGGTCAGGGGGTTCCTACGAGCAGTACTTC. Encoded protein: CASSLWSGGSYEQYF. The J gene is TRBJ2-7, the V gene TRBV7-2; TRBD1 matches 7 bases. Germline values: CDR1 SGHTA, CDR2 FQGNSA. V gave up 2 bases and J gave up 1 base; unmatched junction bases: 5. CDR3 length: 15 residues.

The chain is built from TRBV20-1 and TRBJ1-6; D call uncertain. This CDR3 spans 11 amino acids. Germline V CDR1 and CDR2: DFQATT, SNEGSKA (reference sequence). Deletions cut 5 bases from V and 9 bases from J, with 8 bases between. The CDR3 DNA sequence: TGCAGTGCTGCGGAGTCTTCACCCCTCCACTTT. Translation gives CSAAESSPLHF.

The chain employs TRBV5-1 and TRBJ2-7; 9 nucleotides match TRBD1. In germline, CDR1 is SGHRS, CDR2 YFSETQ. This CDR3 is built from 15 residues. Trimming removed 0 bases from V and 3 bases from J; junction bases left unmatched: 4. As DNA, the CDR3 is TGCGCCAGCAGCTTGGGACAGGGGGTTATCTACGAGCAGTACTTC. Translating it yields CASSLGQGVIYEQYF.

The chain recombines TRBV12-3 or TRBV12-4 with TRBJ1-6; D call uncertain. Trimming removed 3 bases from V and 8 bases from J, with 8 bases in between. The CDR3 spans 13 residues. The CDR3 bases are TGTGCCAGCAGTTTGGAGAGTGATTCACCCCTCCACTTT. It codes for CASSLESDSPLHF.

There are a few counts of this clone. The chain's CDR3 is CASSLGTQDEQYF. In DNA, the CDR3 is TGTGCCAGCAGCTTAGGGACACAAGACGAGCAGTACTTC. The V call is TRBV5-4, the J call TRBJ2-7; weak D call: TRBD1 (6 bases). Trimming cost V 2 bases and J 5 bases, with 11 bases left between them. CDR1 and CDR2 (germline): SGHNT, YYREEE (reference sequence). The CDR3 contains 13 residues.

The chain has TRBV3-1 (or the pseudogene TRBV3-2) and TRBJ2-1; 14 nucleotides match TRBD2. The length of the CDR3 is 17 residues. Germline lookup yields CDR1 LGHDT and CDR2 YNNKEL (reference sequence). With V trimmed by 5 bases and J by 9 bases, 12 bases remained unmatched. CDR3 in DNA: TGTGCCAGCAGCACGGGACTAGCGGGAGTTAGATTTGGTGAGCAGTTCTTC. Translated, it gives CASSTGLAGVRFGEQFF.

The chain couples TRBV9 to TRBJ2-5, with 12 bases lining up with TRBD1. The CDR3 runs 15 residues. CDR1 SGDLS and CDR2 YYNGEE come from the germline V gene. J gave up 5 bases and V 2 bases, and 4 bases lay outside the gene matches. CDR3 bases: TGTGCCAGCAGCGTCGGGACAGGGGGCATGGAGACCCAGTACTTC. Protein sequence: CASSVGTGGMETQYF. The whole variable domain, filled in from reference TRBV9 and TRBJ2-5, reads DSGVTQTPKHLITATGQRVTLRCSPRSGDLSVYWYQQSLDQGLQFLIQYYNGEERAKGNILERFSAQQFPDLHSELNLSSLELGDSALYFCASSVGTGGMETQYFGPGTRLLVL.